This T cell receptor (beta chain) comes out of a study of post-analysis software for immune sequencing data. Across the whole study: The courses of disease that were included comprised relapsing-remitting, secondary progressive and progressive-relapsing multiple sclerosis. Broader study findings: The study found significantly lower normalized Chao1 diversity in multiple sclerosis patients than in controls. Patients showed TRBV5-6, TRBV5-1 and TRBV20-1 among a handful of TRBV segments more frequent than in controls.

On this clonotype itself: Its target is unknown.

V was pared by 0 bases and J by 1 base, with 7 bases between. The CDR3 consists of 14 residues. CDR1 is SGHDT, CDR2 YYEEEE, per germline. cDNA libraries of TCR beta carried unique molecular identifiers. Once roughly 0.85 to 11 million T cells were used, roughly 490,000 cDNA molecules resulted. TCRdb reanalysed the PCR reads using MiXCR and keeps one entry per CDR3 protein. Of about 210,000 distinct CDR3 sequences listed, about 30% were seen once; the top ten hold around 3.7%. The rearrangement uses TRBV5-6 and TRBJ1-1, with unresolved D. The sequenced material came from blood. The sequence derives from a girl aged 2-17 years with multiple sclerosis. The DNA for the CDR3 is TGTGCCAGCAGCTTGGCATTGGCGAACACTGAAGCTTTCTTT. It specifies CASSLALANTEAFF.